These 28 T cell receptor beta chains came from one sample sequenced in a study of response to subunit inactivated influenza vaccine. TCRdb reprocessed the RT-PCR reads with MiXCR, giving one entry per CDR3 protein. The sample lists more than 700,000 distinct CDR3 sequences; around 21% were seen once. The sequencing used PBMCs from blood, collected more than 4 days after vaccination. All receptors come from a man aged 45 to 65 who received an inactivated influenza vaccine.

This clonotype was detected a few times. The chain is built from TRBV7-9 and TRBJ2-1; TRBD1 agrees at 10 bases. The V segment lost 6 bases and the J segment 4 bases; nucleotides outside the gene matches: 6. Looked up from germline, CDR1 is SEHNR and CDR2 is FQNEAQ (reference sequence). The CDR3 contains 15 residues. CDR3 amino acids: CASSPDRGKYNEQFF. CDR3 nucleotides: TGTGCCAGCAGTCCGGACAGGGGGAAATACAATGAGCAGTTCTTC. Complete variable domain (other parts from reference TRBV7-9 and TRBJ2-1): DTGVSQNPRHKITKRGQNVTFRCDPISEHNRLYWYRQTLGQGPEFLTYFQNEAQLEKSRLLSDRFSAERPKGSFSTLEIQRTEQGDSAMYLCASSPDRGKYNEQFFGPGTRLTVL.

The V and J genes are TRBV18 and TRBJ1-5; TRBD1 matches 7 bases. The CDR3 covers 13 residues. Germline V gene data show CDR1 as KGHSH and CDR2 as LQKENI. J lost 11 bases, V lost 6 bases, and 10 bases had no gene match. The DNA for the CDR3 is TGTGCCAGCTCGCCCGAACAGGGGTTAACCCAGCATTTT. It specifies CASSPEQGLTQHF.

This clonotype was recorded a few times. This chain joins TRBV5-6 and TRBJ1-1, with D possibly being TRBD1 (5 bases). Deletions cut 4 bases from V and 4 bases from J, with 11 bases between. The CDR3 length is 13 residues. Germline CDR1 and CDR2: SGHDT and YYEEEE. This chain's CDR3 is CASSPLGGTEAFF. The CDR3 DNA reads TGTGCCAGCAGCCCCCTTGGGGGCACTGAAGCTTTCTTT.

J is TRBJ2-5 and V is TRBV2; possibly TRBD1 for D (5 bases). Germline CDR1 and CDR2: SNHLY and FYNNEI. V dropped 2 bases and J dropped 4 bases, with 11 bases sitting between them. The CDR3 contains 14 residues. CDR3 loop: CASSESQGLETQYF. As DNA, the CDR3 is TGTGCCAGCAGTGAATCTCAGGGTTTAGAGACCCAGTACTTC. Variable domain in full (rest from reference TRBV2 and TRBJ2-5): EPEVTQTPSHQVTQMGQEVILRCVPISNHLYFYWYRQILGQKVEFLVSFYNNEISEKSEIFDDQFSVERPDGSNFTLKIRSTKLEDSAMYFCASSESQGLETQYFGPGTRLLVL.

This clonotype was seen only a few times. J is TRBJ1-3 and V is TRBV7-2, with 8 bases lining up with TRBD1. The V gene end was trimmed by 3 bases and the J gene end by 1 base; junction bases not matched to a gene: 11. Germline CDR1 reads SGHTA; CDR2 reads FQGNSA. The CDR3 is made up of 18 amino acids. For the CDR3, the DNA is TGTGCCAGCAGCTTCGCGACAGGGGTCCTCCTGTCTGGAAACACCATATATTTT. This codes for CASSFATGVLLSGNTIYF.

This clonotype was counted many times. The J gene is TRBJ2-7, the V gene TRBV7-2; TRBD1 is a possible D gene (6 bases). V dropped 5 bases and J dropped 0 bases, with 11 bases sitting between them. The CDR3 covers 14 residues. The germline V gene encodes CDR1 SGHTA and CDR2 FQGNSA. The CDR3 nucleotides are TGTGCCAGCAGCCCCGGGACATCCTCCTACGAGCAGTACTTC. Amino acids: CASSPGTSSYEQYF.

The chain employs TRBV10-3 and TRBJ2-7; perhaps D is TRBD1 or TRBD2 (5 bases each). Germline CDR1 and CDR2: ENHRY and SYGVKD. This CDR3 comprises 14 residues. The V and J ends lost 1 base and 1 base respectively, with 8 bases between them. The DNA of the CDR3 is TGTGCCATCAGTGAGTTGGGGGATTCCTACGAGCAGTACTTC. It codes for CAISELGDSYEQYF.

The chain couples TRBV11-2 to TRBJ2-4, with 8 bases lining up with TRBD2. The trim removed 5 bases at V and 0 bases at J, leaving 12 bases unmatched. Germline CDR1 reads SGHAT; CDR2 reads FQNNGV. This CDR3 is 18 amino acids long. DNA of the CDR3: TGTGCCAGCAGCCCTAAGACCTTAGCGGGATTAGCCAAAAACATTCAGTACTTC. Its translation is CASSPKTLAGLAKNIQYF. The full variable domain, with the rest looked up from reference TRBV11-2 and TRBJ2-4, is EAGVAQSPRYKIIEKRQSVAFWCNPISGHATLYWYQQILGQGPKLLIQFQNNGVVDDSQLPKDRFSAERLKGVDSTLKIQPAKLEDSAVYLCASSPKTLAGLAKNIQYFGAGTRLSVL.

CDR3 protein: CASSQDLSQPQHF. For the CDR3, the DNA is TGCGCCAGCAGCCAAGATCTCTCTCAGCCCCAGCATTTT. The chain joins TRBV4-3 to TRBJ1-5; D uncertain. The CDR3 is made up of 13 amino acids. V was clipped by 0 bases and J by 6 bases, with 6 bases between them. The germline CDR1 and CDR2 sequences are LGHNA and YSLEER.

This clonotype was seen just once. V is TRBV18 and J is TRBJ2-5, with D unclear. Germline V gives CDR1 KGHSH, CDR2 LQKENI. This CDR3 has 14 residues. Trimming pared 3 bases from V and 5 bases from J, leaving 13 bases between. CDR3 sequence: CASSPQPVGETQYF. The DNA of the CDR3 is TGTGCCAGCTCACCCCAGCCGGTTGGGGAGACCCAGTACTTC. Filled out from reference TRBV18 and TRBJ2-5, the complete variable domain reads NAGVMQNPRHLVRRRGQEARLRCSPMKGHSHVYWYRQLPEEGLKFMVYLQKENIIDESGMPKERFSAEFPKEGPSILRIQQVVRGDSAAYFCASSPQPVGETQYFGPGTRLLVL.

This clonotype occurred many times. The chain employs TRBV5-1 and TRBJ1-6, with 7 bases matching TRBD1. V trimming: 3 bases; J trimming: 7 bases; junction bases outside the gene matches: 7. Germline CDR1 reads SGHRS; CDR2 reads YFSETQ. CDR3 length equals 15 residues. The DNA for the CDR3 is TGCGCCAGCAGCTCAGCAGGGGGTTTGAATTCACCCCTCCACTTT. Translating gives CASSSAGGLNSPLHF. The full variable domain, its missing parts supplied by reference TRBV5-1 and TRBJ1-6, is KAGVTQTPRYLIKTRGQQVTLSCSPISGHRSVSWYQQTPGQGLQFLFEYFSETQRNKGNFPGRFSGRQFSNSRSEMNVSTLELGDSALYLCASSSAGGLNSPLHFGNGTRLTVT.

This chain connects TRBV6-1 to TRBJ2-1; no definite D call. Germline V gene data show CDR1 as MNHNS and CDR2 as SASEGT. V lost 3 bases and J 4 bases, leaving 7 bases between the germline ends. The CDR3 sequence is 13 residues long. CDR3 amino acids: CASSDGQYNEQFF. In DNA form, the CDR3 reads TGTGCCAGCAGTGACGGCCAATACAATGAGCAGTTCTTC.

This rearrangement joins TRBV4-2 to TRBJ2-3, with D tentatively TRBD1 (5 bases). Germline assignment: CDR1 LGHNA and CDR2 YNFKEQ. The CDR3 is 15 residues long. The V end was cut by 1 base, the J end by 0 bases, with 8 bases between. The CDR3 loop reads CASSQAGSSTDTQYF. For the CDR3, the DNA is TGTGCCAGCAGCCAAGCAGGGTCAAGCACAGATACGCAGTATTTT.

This clonotype was detected a few times. The rearrangement links TRBV7-9 to TRBJ2-7; TRBD2 matches 9 bases. The CDR3 has 14 amino acids. With 4 bases clipped from V and 3 bases from J, the junction kept 4 bases outside the gene matches. Germline V lookup: CDR1 SEHNR, CDR2 FQNEAQ (reference sequence). The CDR3 DNA reads TGTGCCAGCAGCTCGCCGACTAGCGGCTACGAGCAGTACTTC. Amino acid sequence: CASSSPTSGYEQYF.

The rearrangement links TRBV6-1 to TRBJ2-2; D unresolved. Germline-derived CDR1 and CDR2 are MNHNS and SASEGT. Trimming cost V 7 bases and J 4 bases, with 13 bases left between them. The CDR3 extends over 14 amino acids. Written as DNA, the CDR3 is TGTGCCAGCATGCAGGCCATGGCCACCGGGGAGCTGTTTTTT. This translates into CASMQAMATGELFF.

The chain combines TRBV9 with TRBJ2-2; TRBD2 matches 7 bases. The CDR3 covers 15 residues. J gave up 4 bases and V 5 bases, and 8 bases lay outside the gene matches. CDR1 SGDLS and CDR2 YYNGEE come from the germline V gene. CDR3 sequence (DNA): TGTGCCAGCAGAGATAAAGCGGGACCCACCGGGGAGCTGTTTTTT. Protein product: CASRDKAGPTGELFF.

The chain carries TRBV20-1 and TRBJ1-4, with TRBD1 identical over 7 bases. This CDR3 has 16 residues. With 0 bases clipped from V and 8 bases from J, the junction kept 12 bases outside the gene matches. Germline V gene lookup returns CDR1 DFQATT and CDR2 SNEGSKA (reference sequence). The CDR3 coding sequence is TGCAGTGCTAGAGATCAGGGGGGGCGCAGGGACGAAAAACTGTTTTTT. Amino acid sequence: CSARDQGGRRDEKLFF.

This clonotype turned up a few times. V is TRBV5-1 and J is TRBJ2-7; no clear D. Germline V gene sequence: CDR1 SGHRS, CDR2 YFSETQ. The CDR3 totals 15 residues. The V end was cut by 0 bases, the J end by 5 bases, with 15 bases between. The CDR3 reads CASSLDGSRSDEQYF. The CDR3 DNA sequence: TGCGCCAGCAGCTTGGACGGCAGCCGTTCGGACGAGCAGTACTTC.

This clonotype was seen only a few times. The V call is TRBV11-2, the J call TRBJ2-5; tentative D call: TRBD1 (6 bases). Germline CDR1 is SGHAT and CDR2 is FQNNGV. The CDR3 contains 14 residues. Trimming stripped 0 bases from V and 5 bases from J, with 10 bases between. The CDR3 coding sequence is TGTGCCAGCAGCTTAGATCACAGGGAGGAGACCCAGTACTTC. Amino acid sequence: CASSLDHREETQYF.

The gene calls are TRBV4-2 and TRBJ2-7; D gene uncertain. CDR1 LGHNA and CDR2 YNFKEQ come from the germline V gene. V gave up 4 bases and J gave up 5 bases, with 21 bases separating them. The CDR3 spans 16 residues. CDR3 residues: CASSPLGSSAVHEQYF. The CDR3 region has the DNA TGTGCCAGCAGCCCCCTAGGTAGCTCGGCGGTCCACGAGCAGTACTTC.

This clonotype was counted between two and nine times. The chain has TRBV4-3 and TRBJ2-7; 7 bases match TRBD1. V lost 1 base and J lost 5; bases outside the gene matches: 8. CDR3 length equals 15 residues. Looked up from germline, CDR1 is LGHNA and CDR2 is YSLEER. CDR3 nucleotides: TGCGCCAGCAGCCAAGTAGAGGGGGCGATCCACGAGCAGTACTTC. Translating it yields CASSQVEGAIHEQYF.

This clonotype was found many times. This chain joins TRBV5-5 and TRBJ2-5, with a possible D match to TRBD2 (5 bases). CDR1 and CDR2 from the germline V gene are SGHKS and YYEKEE (reference sequence). V was pared by 1 base and J by 1 base, with 11 bases between. The CDR3 runs 15 residues. The CDR3 protein is CASSLSRVSQETQYF. In DNA, the CDR3 is TGTGCCAGCAGCTTGTCGCGGGTTTCCCAAGAGACCCAGTACTTC.

This clonotype was seen only a few times. V is TRBV24-1 and J is TRBJ2-5; D remains unclear. The CDR3 extends over 12 amino acids. The V end was cut by 3 bases, the J end by 8 bases, with 9 bases between. Germline values: CDR1 KGHDR, CDR2 SFDVKD. As DNA, the CDR3 is TGTGCCACCAGTGATCCCTTAGGCACCCAGTACTTC. The encoded protein is CATSDPLGTQYF.

The V call is TRBV10-3, the J call TRBJ2-5; the D is unclear. V was cut by 11 bases and J by 2 bases, with 15 bases left in between. Germline values: CDR1 ENHRY, CDR2 SYGVKD. The CDR3 runs 13 residues. The CDR3 loop is CACKGQGQETQYF. CDR3 DNA: TGTGCCTGCAAAGGCCAAGGGCAAGAGACCCAGTACTTC.

The J gene is TRBJ1-1, the V gene TRBV11-1; D remains ambiguous. Trimming stripped 1 base from V and 4 bases from J, with 25 bases between. This CDR3 region has 19 residues. Germline CDR1 is SGHAT and CDR2 is FQDESV (reference sequence). CDR3: CASSLGNWTKPRQATEAFF. DNA for the CDR3: TGTGCCAGCAGCTTAGGTAACTGGACGAAACCCCGCCAGGCCACTGAAGCTTTCTTT.

This clonotype was detected only a few times. The chain is built from TRBV11-3 and TRBJ2-1; 12 nucleotides align to TRBD2. The CDR3 is 17 amino acids. V was pared by 0 bases and J by 6 bases, with 6 bases of the junction left unmatched. Germline loops: CDR1 SGHNT, CDR2 YENEEA. Here the CDR3 reads CASSLETSGSLGNEQFF. In nucleotides, the CDR3 is TGTGCCAGCAGCTTAGAGACTAGCGGGAGCCTGGGCAATGAGCAGTTCTTC.

This clonotype was counted only a few times. J is TRBJ1-6 and V is TRBV28; D call uncertain. CDR3 length: 16 amino acids. Trimming removed 4 bases from V and 7 bases from J, with 17 bases in between. Germline V lookup: CDR1 MDHEN, CDR2 SYDVKM. In DNA, the CDR3 is TGTGCCAGCAGTTCCCTACGGGCCGGCCGAAATTCACCCCTCCACTTT. It specifies CASSSLRAGRNSPLHF. The complete variable domain, with remaining parts taken from reference TRBV28 and TRBJ1-6, reads DVKVTQSSRYLVKRTGEKVFLECVQDMDHENMFWYRQDPGLGLRLIYFSYDVKMKEKGDIPEGYSVSREKKERFSLILESASTNQTSMYLCASSSLRAGRNSPLHFGNGTRLTVT.

The rearrangement joins TRBV5-1 to TRBJ2-3, with TRBD2 matching 11 bases. The CDR3 has 17 residues. Trimming took 2 bases from V and 4 from J; bases not matched to a gene: 9. CDR1 and CDR2 (germline): SGHRS, YFSETQ. The CDR3 bases are TGCGCCAGCAGCTTAACTAGCGGGAGAGAGAAGCCAGATACGCAGTATTTT. The encoded protein is CASSLTSGREKPDTQYF.